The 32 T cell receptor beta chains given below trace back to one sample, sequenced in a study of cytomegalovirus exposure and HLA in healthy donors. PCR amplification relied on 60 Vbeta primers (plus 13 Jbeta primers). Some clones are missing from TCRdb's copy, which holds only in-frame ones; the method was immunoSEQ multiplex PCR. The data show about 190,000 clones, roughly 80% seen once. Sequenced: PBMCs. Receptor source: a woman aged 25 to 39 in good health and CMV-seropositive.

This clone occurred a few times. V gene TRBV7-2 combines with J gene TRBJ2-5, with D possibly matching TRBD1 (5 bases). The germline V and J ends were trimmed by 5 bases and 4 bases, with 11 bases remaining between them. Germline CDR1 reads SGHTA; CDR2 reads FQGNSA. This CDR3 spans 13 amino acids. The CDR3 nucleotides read TGTGCCAGCAGCCTCGGCCAGGGAGAGACCCAGTACTTC. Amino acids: CASSLGQGETQYF.

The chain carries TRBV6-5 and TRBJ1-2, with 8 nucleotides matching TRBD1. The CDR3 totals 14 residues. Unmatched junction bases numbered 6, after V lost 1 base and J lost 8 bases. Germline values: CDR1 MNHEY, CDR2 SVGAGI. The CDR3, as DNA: TGTGCCAGCAGTTACTTCGGCAGGGGGCACGGCTACACCTTC. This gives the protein CASSYFGRGHGYTF.

The CDR3 reads CASSQDPQARNTIYF. The DNA of the CDR3 is TGCGCCAGCAGCCAAGATCCCCAGGCTAGAAACACCATATATTTT. The chain couples TRBV4-1 to TRBJ1-3; D call uncertain. Looked up from germline, CDR1 is MGHRA and CDR2 is YSYEKL. V lost 0 bases, J lost 5 bases, and 11 bases lay in between. The CDR3 is 15 residues long.

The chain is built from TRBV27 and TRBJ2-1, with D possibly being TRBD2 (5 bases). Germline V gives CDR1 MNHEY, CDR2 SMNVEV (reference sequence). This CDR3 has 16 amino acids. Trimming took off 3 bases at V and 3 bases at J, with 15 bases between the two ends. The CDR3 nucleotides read TGTGCCAGCAGTTTGTCGCGGAGACTAAACTACAATGAGCAGTTCTTC. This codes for CASSLSRRLNYNEQFF.

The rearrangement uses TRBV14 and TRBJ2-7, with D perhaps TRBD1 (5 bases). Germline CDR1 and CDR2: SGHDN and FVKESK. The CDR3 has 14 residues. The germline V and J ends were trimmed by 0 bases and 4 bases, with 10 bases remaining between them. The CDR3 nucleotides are TGTGCCAGCAGCCAAGAGACAGCCCCATACGAGCAGTACTTC. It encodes CASSQETAPYEQYF.

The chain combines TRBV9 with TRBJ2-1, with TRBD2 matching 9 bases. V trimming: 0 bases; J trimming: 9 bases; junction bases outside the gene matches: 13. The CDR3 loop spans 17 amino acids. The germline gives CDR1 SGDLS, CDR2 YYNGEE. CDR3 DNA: TGTGCCAGCAGCGTAGAGGTAGCGGCGGGAGGGCCCGGTGAGCAGTTCTTC. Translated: CASSVEVAAGGPGEQFF.

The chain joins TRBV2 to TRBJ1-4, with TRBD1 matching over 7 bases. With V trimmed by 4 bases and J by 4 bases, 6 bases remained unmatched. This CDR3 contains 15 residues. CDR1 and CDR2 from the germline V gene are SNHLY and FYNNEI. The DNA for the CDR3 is TGTGCCAGCAGTGGACAGGGAAAACATAATGAAAAACTGTTTTTT. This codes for CASSGQGKHNEKLFF. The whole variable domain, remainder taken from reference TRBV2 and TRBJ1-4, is EPEVTQTPSHQVTQMGQEVILRCVPISNHLYFYWYRQILGQKVEFLVSFYNNEISEKSEIFDDQFSVERPDGSNFTLKIRSTKLEDSAMYFCASSGQGKHNEKLFFGSGTQLSVL.

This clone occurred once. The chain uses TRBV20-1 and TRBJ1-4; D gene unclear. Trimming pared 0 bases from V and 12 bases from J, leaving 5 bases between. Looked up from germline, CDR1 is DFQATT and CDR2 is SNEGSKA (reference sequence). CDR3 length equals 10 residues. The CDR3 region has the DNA TGCAGTGCTAGAGATCTAGAACTGTTTTTT. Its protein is CSARDLELFF.

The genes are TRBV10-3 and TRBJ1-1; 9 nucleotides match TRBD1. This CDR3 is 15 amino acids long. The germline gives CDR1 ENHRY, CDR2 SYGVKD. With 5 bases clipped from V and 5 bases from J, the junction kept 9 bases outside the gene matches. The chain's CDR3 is CAISPGQGLGTEAFF. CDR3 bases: TGTGCCATCAGTCCGGGACAGGGCTTAGGTACTGAAGCTTTCTTT.

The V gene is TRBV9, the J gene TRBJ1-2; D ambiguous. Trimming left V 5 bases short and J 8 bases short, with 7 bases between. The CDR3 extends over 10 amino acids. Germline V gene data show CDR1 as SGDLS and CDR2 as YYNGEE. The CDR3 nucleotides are TGTGCCAGCAGAAGAGGGGGCTACACCTTC. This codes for CASRRGGYTF.

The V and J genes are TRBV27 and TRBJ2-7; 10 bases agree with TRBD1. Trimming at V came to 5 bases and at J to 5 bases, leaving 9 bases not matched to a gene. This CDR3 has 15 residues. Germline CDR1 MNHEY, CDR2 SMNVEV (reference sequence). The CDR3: CASSPRQGARHEQYF. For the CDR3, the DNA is TGTGCCAGCAGTCCCCGACAGGGGGCGCGTCACGAGCAGTACTTC.

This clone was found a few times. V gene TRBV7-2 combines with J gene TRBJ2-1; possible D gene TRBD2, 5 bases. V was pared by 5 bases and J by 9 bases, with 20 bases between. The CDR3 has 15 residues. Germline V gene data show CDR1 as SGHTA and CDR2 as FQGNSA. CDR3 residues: CASSPGLDRTSEQFF. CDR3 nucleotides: TGTGCCAGCAGCCCTGGACTCGATCGGACCAGTGAGCAGTTCTTC.

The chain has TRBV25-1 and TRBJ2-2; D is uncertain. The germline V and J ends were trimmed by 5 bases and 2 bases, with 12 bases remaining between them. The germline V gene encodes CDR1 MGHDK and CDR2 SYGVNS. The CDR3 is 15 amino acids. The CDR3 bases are TGTGCCAGCAGTCCGCCCCTAAAAAACACCGGGGAGCTGTTTTTT. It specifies CASSPPLKNTGELFF. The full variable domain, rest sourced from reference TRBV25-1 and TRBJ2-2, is EADIYQTPRYLVIGTGKKITLECSQTMGHDKMYWYQQDPGMELHLIHYSYGVNSTEKGDLSSESTVSRIRTEHFPLTLESARPSHTSQYLCASSPPLKNTGELFFGEGSRLTVL.

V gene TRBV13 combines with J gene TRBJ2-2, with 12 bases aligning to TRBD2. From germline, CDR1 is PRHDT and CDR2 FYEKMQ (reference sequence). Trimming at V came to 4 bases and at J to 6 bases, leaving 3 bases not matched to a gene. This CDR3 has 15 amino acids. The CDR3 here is CASSSSGRAAGELFF. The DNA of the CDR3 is TGTGCCAGCAGCTCTAGCGGGAGGGCCGCCGGGGAGCTGTTTTTT.

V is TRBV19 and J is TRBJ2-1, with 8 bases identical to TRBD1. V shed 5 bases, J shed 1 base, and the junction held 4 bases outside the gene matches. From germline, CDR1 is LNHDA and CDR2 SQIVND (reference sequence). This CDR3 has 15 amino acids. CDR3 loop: CASSPTGGSYNEQFF. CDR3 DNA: TGTGCCAGTAGTCCAACAGGGGGGTCCTACAATGAGCAGTTCTTC.

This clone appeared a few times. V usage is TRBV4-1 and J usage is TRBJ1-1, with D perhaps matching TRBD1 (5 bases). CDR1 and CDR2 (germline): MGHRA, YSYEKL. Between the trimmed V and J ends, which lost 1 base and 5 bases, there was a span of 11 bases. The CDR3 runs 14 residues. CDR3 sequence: CASSQGRGGTEAFF. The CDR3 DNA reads TGCGCCAGCAGCCAAGGTAGGGGAGGGACTGAAGCTTTCTTT.

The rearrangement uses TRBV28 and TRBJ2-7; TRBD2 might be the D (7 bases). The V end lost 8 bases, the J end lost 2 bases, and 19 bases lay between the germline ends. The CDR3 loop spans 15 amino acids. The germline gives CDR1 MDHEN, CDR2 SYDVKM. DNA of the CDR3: TGTGCCAGCTCCGACCCCAGGGGAGGGACCTACGAGCAGTACTTC. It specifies CASSDPRGGTYEQYF.

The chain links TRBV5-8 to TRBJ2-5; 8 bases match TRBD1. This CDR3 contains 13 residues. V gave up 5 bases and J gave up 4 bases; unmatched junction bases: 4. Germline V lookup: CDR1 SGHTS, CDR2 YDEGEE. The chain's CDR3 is CASRRTGTETQYF. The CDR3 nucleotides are TGTGCCAGCAGACGGACAGGGACAGAGACCCAGTACTTC. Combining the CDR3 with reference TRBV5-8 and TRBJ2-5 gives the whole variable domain EAGVTQSPTHLIKTRGQQATLRCSPISGHTSVYWYQQALGLGLQFLLWYDEGEERNRGNFPPRFSGRQFPNYSSELNVNALELEDSALYLCASRRTGTETQYFGPGTRLLVL.

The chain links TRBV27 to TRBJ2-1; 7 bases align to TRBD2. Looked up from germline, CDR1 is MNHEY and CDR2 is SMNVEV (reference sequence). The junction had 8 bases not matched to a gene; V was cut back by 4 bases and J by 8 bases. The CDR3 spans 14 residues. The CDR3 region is CASSSQRERDEQFF. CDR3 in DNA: TGTGCCAGCAGTTCCCAGCGGGAACGGGATGAGCAGTTCTTC.

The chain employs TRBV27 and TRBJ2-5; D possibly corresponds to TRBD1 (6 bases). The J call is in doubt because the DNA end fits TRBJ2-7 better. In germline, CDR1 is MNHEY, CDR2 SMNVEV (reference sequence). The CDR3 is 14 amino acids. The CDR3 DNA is TGTGCCAGCAGTTTAGGGACATCAATCTACGAGCAGTACTTC. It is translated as CASSLGTSIYEQYF.

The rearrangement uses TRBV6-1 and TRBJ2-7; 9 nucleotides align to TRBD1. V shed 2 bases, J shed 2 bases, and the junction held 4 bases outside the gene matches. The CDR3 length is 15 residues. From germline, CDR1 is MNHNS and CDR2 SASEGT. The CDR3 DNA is TGTGCCAGCAGTGAATCGGACAGGGGACCCTACGAGCAGTACTTC. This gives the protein CASSESDRGPYEQYF.

CDR3 coding DNA: TGTGCCAGCAGCTTAAGCGGGAGGGGAGTAGATACGCAGTATTTT. Translating gives CASSLSGRGVDTQYF. V gene TRBV11-3 combines with J gene TRBJ2-3; 10 bases map to TRBD2. This CDR3 contains 15 residues. V was pared by 2 bases and J by 5 bases, with 4 bases of the junction left unmatched. Per germline, CDR1 SGHNT and CDR2 YENEEA.

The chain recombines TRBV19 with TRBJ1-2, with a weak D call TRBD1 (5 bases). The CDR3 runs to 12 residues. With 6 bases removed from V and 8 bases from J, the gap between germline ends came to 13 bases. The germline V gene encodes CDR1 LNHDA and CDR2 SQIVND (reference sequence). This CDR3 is CASSSAGYGYTF. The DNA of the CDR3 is TGTGCCAGTAGCTCGGCAGGGTACGGCTACACCTTC.

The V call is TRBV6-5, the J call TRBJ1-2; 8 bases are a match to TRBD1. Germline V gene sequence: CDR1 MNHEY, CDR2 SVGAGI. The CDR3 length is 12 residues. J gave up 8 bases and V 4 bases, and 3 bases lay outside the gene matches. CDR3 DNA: TGTGCCAGCAGTTTCGGACAGGGAGGCTACACCTTC. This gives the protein CASSFGQGGYTF.

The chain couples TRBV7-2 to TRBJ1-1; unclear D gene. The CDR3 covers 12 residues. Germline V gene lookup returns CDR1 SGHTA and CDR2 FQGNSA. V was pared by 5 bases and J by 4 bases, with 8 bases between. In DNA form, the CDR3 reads TGTGCCAGCAGCCCGAGGAGCACTGAAGCTTTCTTT. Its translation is CASSPRSTEAFF. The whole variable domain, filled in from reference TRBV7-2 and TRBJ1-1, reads GAGVSQSPSNKVTEKGKDVELRCDPISGHTALYWYRQSLGQGLEFLIYFQGNSAPDKSGLPSDRFSAERTGGSVSTLTIQRTQQEDSAVYLCASSPRSTEAFFGQGTRLTVV.

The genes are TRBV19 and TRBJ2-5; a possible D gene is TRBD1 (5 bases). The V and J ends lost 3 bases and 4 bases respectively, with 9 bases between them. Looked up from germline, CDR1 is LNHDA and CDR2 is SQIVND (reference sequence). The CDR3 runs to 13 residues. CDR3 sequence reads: CASSMVGAETQYF. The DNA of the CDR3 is TGTGCCAGTAGTATGGTAGGGGCAGAGACCCAGTACTTC.

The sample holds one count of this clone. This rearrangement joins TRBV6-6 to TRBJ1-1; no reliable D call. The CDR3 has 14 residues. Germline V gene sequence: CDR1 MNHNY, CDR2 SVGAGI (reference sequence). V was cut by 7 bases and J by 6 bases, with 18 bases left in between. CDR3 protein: CASTTLGGFAEAFF. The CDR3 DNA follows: TGTGCCAGCACCACTCTCGGAGGATTCGCTGAAGCTTTCTTT.

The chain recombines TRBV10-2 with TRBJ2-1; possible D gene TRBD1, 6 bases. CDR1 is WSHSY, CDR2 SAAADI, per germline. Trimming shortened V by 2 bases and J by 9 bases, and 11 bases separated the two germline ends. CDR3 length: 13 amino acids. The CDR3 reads CASSEGRRGEQFF. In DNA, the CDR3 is TGCGCCAGCAGTGAGGGGCGCAGGGGTGAGCAGTTCTTC.

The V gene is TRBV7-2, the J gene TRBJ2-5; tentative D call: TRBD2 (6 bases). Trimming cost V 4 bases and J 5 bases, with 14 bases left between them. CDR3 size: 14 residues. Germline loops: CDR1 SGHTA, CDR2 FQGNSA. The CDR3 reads CASSSGGGRETQYF. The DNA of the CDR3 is TGTGCCAGCAGCTCTGGCGGAGGGCGGGAGACCCAGTACTTC.

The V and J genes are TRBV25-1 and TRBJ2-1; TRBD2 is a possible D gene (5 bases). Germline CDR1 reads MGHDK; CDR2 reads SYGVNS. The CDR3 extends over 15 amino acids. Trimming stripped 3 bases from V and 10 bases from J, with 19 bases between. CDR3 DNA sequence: TGTGCCAGCAGTGATCCAGCGGTCCCCCTAGGGGAGCAGTTCTTC. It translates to CASSDPAVPLGEQFF.

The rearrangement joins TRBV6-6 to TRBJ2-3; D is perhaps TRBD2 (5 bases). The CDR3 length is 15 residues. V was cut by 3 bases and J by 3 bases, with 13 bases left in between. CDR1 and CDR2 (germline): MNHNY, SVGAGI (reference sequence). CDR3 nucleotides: TGTGCCAGCAGTTATGAGGGCCCTCGAACAGATACGCAGTATTTT. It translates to CASSYEGPRTDTQYF.

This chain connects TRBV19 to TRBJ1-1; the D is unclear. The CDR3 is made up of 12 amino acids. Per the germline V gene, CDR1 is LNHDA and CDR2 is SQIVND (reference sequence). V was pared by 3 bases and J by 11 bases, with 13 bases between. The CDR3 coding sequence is TGTGCCAGTAGTATTGGGCGGGTCGATGCTTTCTTT. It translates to CASSIGRVDAFF.